These 11 T cell receptor beta chains share one sample of origin, sequenced in a study of cytomegalovirus exposure and HLA in healthy donors. The protocol was immunoSEQ multiplex PCR, while the TCRdb copy is restricted to in-frame clones and leaves out a portion. The top ten hold under 0.75% of the sample, which has tens of thousands of clones, roughly 94% seen once. Sequenced material: PBMCs. The receptor set was obtained from a woman younger than 30 in good health and CMV-seronegative.

The chain is built from TRBV7-2 and TRBJ2-7; possible D gene TRBD2, 6 bases. V was clipped by 2 bases and J by 5 bases, with 13 bases between them. This CDR3 is 14 amino acids long. Germline V gene data show CDR1 as SGHTA and CDR2 as FQGNSA. DNA of the CDR3: TGTGCCAGCAGCTTATATCGGGGGTCGAACGAGCAGTACTTC. Its translation: CASSLYRGSNEQYF.

The CDR3 loop reads CASRRLAGGDEQYF. The CDR3 bases are TGTGCCAGCAGGAGACTAGCGGGGGGTGACGAGCAGTACTTC. The chain is built from TRBV6-1 and TRBJ2-7; TRBD2 agrees at 13 bases. The trim removed 6 bases at V and 5 bases at J, leaving 4 bases unmatched. Looked up from germline, CDR1 is MNHNS and CDR2 is SASEGT. This CDR3 has 14 residues.

Concerning this clone: The identical CDR3 is also encoded by other nucleotide sequences in the sample. The chain joins TRBV6-1 to TRBJ1-2; D is undetermined. Germline loops: CDR1 MNHNS, CDR2 SASEGT. Trimming left V 2 bases short and J 4 bases short, with 5 bases between. This CDR3 has 12 residues. CDR3 coding DNA: TGTGCCAGCAGTGAATCTCTCTATGGCTACACCTTC. It is translated as CASSESLYGYTF.

The rearrangement joins TRBV11-2 to TRBJ1-5; D might be TRBD1 (5 bases). Trimming shortened V by 5 bases and J by 0 bases, and 11 bases separated the two germline ends. From germline, CDR1 is SGHAT and CDR2 FQNNGV. CDR3 length: 15 amino acids. CDR3 in DNA: TGTGCCAGCAGCGATGGGGCCCTTAGCAATCAGCCCCAGCATTTT. This gives the protein CASSDGALSNQPQHF.

The chain recombines TRBV21-1 with TRBJ2-7; TRBD1, the table's D call, was not compared with the DNA. TRBV21-1 is deemed a pseudogene. The CDR3 consists of 15 residues. The CDR3: CASSGEDRPSYEQYF. The CDR3, as DNA: TGTGCCAGCAGCGGGGAAGACAGACCGTCCTACGAGCAGTACTTC.

The CDR3 DNA is TGTGCCAGCAGCCAATGGACACGGGCGGTGAACACTGAAGCTTTCTTT. Encoded protein: CASSQWTRAVNTEAFF. The J gene is TRBJ1-1, the V gene TRBV14; maybe TRBD1 (5 bases). Germline V gives CDR1 SGHDN, CDR2 FVKESK. The CDR3 totals 16 residues. Trimming pared 2 bases from V and 0 bases from J, leaving 13 bases between.

The gene calls are TRBV6-1 and TRBJ2-4; 10 bases agree with TRBD2. V shed 4 bases and J 0 bases; nucleotides not matched to a gene: 12. Germline V gene data show CDR1 as MNHNS and CDR2 as SASEGT. This CDR3 is built from 19 residues. CDR3 in amino acids: CASSGLGSGGTLAKNIQYF. The CDR3 DNA reads as TGTGCCAGCAGTGGGCTTGGTAGCGGGGGGACTCTAGCCAAAAACATTCAGTACTTC.

The chain carries TRBV7-2 and TRBJ2-5; 9 bases match TRBD2. The CDR3 consists of 17 residues. J lost 5 bases, V lost 3 bases, and 13 bases had no gene match. Germline V CDR1 and CDR2: SGHTA, FQGNSA. CDR3: CASSFGVAGARGETQYF. CDR3 DNA: TGTGCCAGCAGCTTCGGGGTAGCGGGGGCCCGGGGGGAGACCCAGTACTTC.

This rearrangement joins TRBV5-6 to TRBJ2-2; maybe TRBD1 (6 bases). Trimming cost V 4 bases and J 5 bases, with 15 bases left between them. The CDR3 is 15 amino acids. Germline CDR1 reads SGHDT; CDR2 reads YYEEEE. The CDR3 spells CASSPMNRATGELFF. The CDR3 coding sequence is TGTGCCAGCAGCCCTATGAACAGGGCGACCGGGGAGCTGTTTTTT.

This chain connects TRBV28 to TRBJ2-1; D is perhaps TRBD2 (6 bases). Trimming removed 5 bases from V and 4 bases from J, with 9 bases in between. The CDR3 consists of 13 residues. Germline V lookup: CDR1 MDHEN, CDR2 SYDVKM. Here the CDR3 DNA reads TGTGCCAGCAGTCCTGGACTATACAATGAGCAGTTCTTC. Amino acids: CASSPGLYNEQFF.

V gene TRBV5-1 combines with J gene TRBJ2-1, with 8 bases matching TRBD2. Germline CDR1 and CDR2: SGHRS and YFSETQ. V shed 4 bases and J 2 bases; nucleotides not matched to a gene: 2. CDR3 length: 14 amino acids. The chain's CDR3 is CASSPTSAYNEQFF. The CDR3 region has the DNA TGCGCCAGCAGCCCGACTAGCGCCTACAATGAGCAGTTCTTC.